These 21 T cell receptor beta chains came from one sample sequenced in a study of cytomegalovirus exposure and HLA in healthy donors. Sequenced by immunoSEQ multiplex PCR; TCRdb stores in-frame clones only, minus some. This sample has some 170,000 clones; around nine tenths occur once, and the top ten carry about 1.5%. The specimen was PBMCs. All receptors come from a woman in her twenties or thirties in good health and CMV-seronegative.

The chain joins TRBV7-2 to TRBJ2-5; 11 nucleotides align to TRBD2. CDR3 size: 18 residues. CDR1 and CDR2 from the germline V gene are SGHTA and FQGNSA. Trimming cost V 4 bases and J 10 bases; bases outside gene matches: 20. CDR3 region: CASSSVGVASGGLFGQYF. The CDR3 bases are TGTGCCAGCAGCTCCGTAGGGGTGGCTAGCGGGGGGTTGTTTGGCCAGTACTTC.

The chain is built from TRBV7-6 and TRBJ2-7; 7 bases align to TRBD2. CDR1 SGHVS and CDR2 FNYEAQ come from the germline V gene. Unmatched junction bases numbered 4, after V lost 5 bases and J lost 3 bases. The length of the CDR3 is 13 residues. Written as DNA, the CDR3 is TGTGCCAGCAGCCCGGGACTAATCTACGAGCAGTACTTC. Residues: CASSPGLIYEQYF.

The chain combines TRBV6-1 with TRBJ2-7; D is ambiguous. V gave up 8 bases and J gave up 0 bases, with 11 bases separating them. The CDR3 has 13 residues. CDR1 and CDR2 (germline): MNHNS, SASEGT. DNA of the CDR3: TGTGCCAGCTGGGCTGCAGACTCCTACGAGCAGTACTTC. It codes for CASWAADSYEQYF.

The chain links TRBV4-2 to TRBJ1-1, with D hard to call. V lost 1 base and J 5 bases, leaving 20 bases between the germline ends. The germline CDR1 and CDR2 sequences are LGHNA and YNFKEQ. CDR3 length: 17 residues. The CDR3 DNA follows: TGTGCCAGCAGCCAAGCTCATACGCACTTGTCGGGGACTGAAGCTTTCTTT. This gives the protein CASSQAHTHLSGTEAFF.

This chain uses TRBV19 with TRBJ2-1; D remains ambiguous. The CDR3 runs 14 residues. Germline CDR1 LNHDA, CDR2 SQIVND (reference sequence). V was clipped by 6 bases and J by 2 bases, with 11 bases between them. The DNA of the CDR3 is TGTGCCAGTAGCCAAATAGTGGCCTACAATGAGCAGTTCTTC. It specifies CASSQIVAYNEQFF.

The gene calls are TRBV2 and TRBJ1-2; tentative D call: TRBD1 (6 bases). The V gene's germline CDR1 is SNHLY and CDR2 FYNNEI. V dropped 8 bases and J dropped 0 bases, with 13 bases sitting between them. The CDR3 totals 14 residues. For the CDR3, the DNA is TGTGCCAGCCAGAGGGACAAGGCTAACTATGGCTACACCTTC. Translated, it gives CASQRDKANYGYTF.

The chain uses TRBV2 and TRBJ2-5, with a weak D call TRBD2 (5 bases). Trimming took 1 base from V and 4 from J, leaving 13 bases between them. This CDR3 has 15 residues. Germline V CDR1 and CDR2: SNHLY, FYNNEI. The CDR3 DNA follows: TGTGCCAGCAGTGAAGGTGTCGCTAGCAGAGAGACCCAGTACTTC. It encodes CASSEGVASRETQYF.

V and J are TRBV4-1 and TRBJ2-7, with 13 bases matching TRBD2. Germline V gene data show CDR1 as MGHRA and CDR2 as YSYEKL. The CDR3 extends over 18 amino acids. V shed 1 base and J 2 bases; nucleotides not matched to a gene: 8. The CDR3 reads CASSQGGGTSGGAYEQYF. CDR3 DNA: TGCGCCAGCAGCCAAGGCGGCGGTACTAGCGGGGGGGCCTACGAGCAGTACTTC.

This clone was detected only a few times. This chain links TRBV18 with TRBJ2-7; D might be TRBD1 (6 bases). V was trimmed by 2 bases and J by 0 bases, leaving 11 bases between them. This CDR3 is 15 amino acids long. Germline CDR1 reads KGHSH; CDR2 reads LQKENI. The CDR3 spells CASSPTLQGSYEQYF. CDR3 sequence (DNA): TGTGCCAGCTCACCAACACTACAGGGCTCCTACGAGCAGTACTTC.

The CDR3, as DNA: TGTGCCACCAGGGACTTCCAGAGCTCCTATAATTCACCCCTCCACTTT. It is translated as CATRDFQSSYNSPLHF. This sequence joins TRBV15 and TRBJ1-6; D uncertain. CDR1 and CDR2 (germline): LNHNV, YYDKDF (reference sequence). V was shortened by 6 bases and J by 0 bases, with 12 bases between the two germline ends. The CDR3 loop spans 16 amino acids.

The chain links TRBV19 to TRBJ1-2; D gene ambiguous. Per germline, CDR1 LNHDA and CDR2 SQIVND (reference sequence). Trimming left V 2 bases short and J 4 bases short, with 11 bases between. The CDR3 length is 14 residues. This chain's CDR3 is CASSIKEASYGYTF. The CDR3 nucleotides read TGTGCCAGTAGTATAAAGGAAGCTAGCTATGGCTACACCTTC.

This sequence joins TRBV6-1 and TRBJ1-2; tentatively, D is TRBD1 (5 bases). Germline V lookup: CDR1 MNHNS, CDR2 SASEGT. The V end lost 6 bases, the J end lost 4 bases, and 15 bases lay between the germline ends. The CDR3 runs to 14 residues. The CDR3 loop reads CASRAGLSGYGYTF. CDR3 coding DNA: TGTGCCAGCAGGGCAGGGCTATCGGGCTATGGCTACACCTTC.

The gene calls are TRBV5-1 and TRBJ2-7; D may be TRBD2 (6 bases). Germline CDR1 reads SGHRS; CDR2 reads YFSETQ. This CDR3 contains 15 residues. V was clipped by 3 bases and J by 3 bases, with 16 bases between them. CDR3 loop: CASSSAEGLSYEQYF. CDR3 bases: TGCGCCAGCAGCTCGGCGGAGGGACTGAGCTACGAGCAGTACTTC.

V usage is TRBV5-1 and J usage is TRBJ2-1, with a tentative D call TRBD2 (5 bases). Deletions cut 0 bases from V and 9 bases from J, with 13 bases between. The CDR3 loop spans 14 amino acids. The V gene's germline CDR1 is SGHRS and CDR2 YFSETQ. The CDR3 region is CASSLERVSGEQFF. CDR3 sequence (DNA): TGCGCCAGCAGCTTGGAGAGGGTCAGCGGTGAGCAGTTCTTC. Combining the CDR3 with reference TRBV5-1 and TRBJ2-1 gives the whole variable domain KAGVTQTPRYLIKTRGQQVTLSCSPISGHRSVSWYQQTPGQGLQFLFEYFSETQRNKGNFPGRFSGRQFSNSRSEMNVSTLELGDSALYLCASSLERVSGEQFFGPGTRLTVL.

The V call is TRBV6-5, the J call TRBJ2-1, with 11 bases that match TRBD2. Unmatched junction bases numbered 8, after V lost 4 bases and J lost 9 bases. Germline CDR1 and CDR2: MNHEY and SVGAGI. This CDR3 is built from 15 residues. The chain's CDR3 is CASSSLSGGVIEQFF. The DNA of the CDR3 is TGTGCCAGCAGTTCGCTTAGCGGGGGGGTGATTGAGCAGTTCTTC.

This clone occurred a few times. The chain recombines TRBV15 with TRBJ1-4; TRBD1 agrees at 7 bases. The germline gives CDR1 LNHNV, CDR2 YYDKDF (reference sequence). The CDR3 length is 13 residues. V lost 8 bases to trimming and J lost 8 bases; unmatched junction nucleotides: 8. The CDR3 bases are TGTGCCACCCTCGGACAGGTTGGAGAAAAACTGTTTTTT. Its translation is CATLGQVGEKLFF.

The chain employs TRBV5-4 and TRBJ2-2; D possibly corresponds to TRBD2 (6 bases). Looked up from germline, CDR1 is SGHNT and CDR2 is YYREEE (reference sequence). CDR3 length: 14 residues. V was shortened by 4 bases and J by 9 bases, with 16 bases between the two germline ends. The CDR3 loop reads CASSPSPGARELFF. The CDR3, as DNA: TGTGCCAGCAGCCCCTCCCCGGGAGCCCGGGAGCTGTTTTTT.

V gene TRBV29-1 combines with J gene TRBJ1-1; 11 bases line up with TRBD1. The CDR3 contains 14 residues. The V gene end was trimmed by 0 bases and the J gene end by 10 bases; junction bases not matched to a gene: 7. In germline, CDR1 is SQVTM, CDR2 ANQGSEA. CDR3 DNA sequence: TGCAGCGTTGAAGATCCCCGGGACAGGGGGGGAGCTTTCTTT. Encoded protein: CSVEDPRDRGGAFF.

This rearrangement joins TRBV19 to TRBJ2-6, with unresolved D. The CDR3 length is 12 residues. V lost 8 bases to trimming and J lost 1 base, with 3 bases between them. Germline V lookup: CDR1 LNHDA, CDR2 SQIVND (reference sequence). The CDR3 DNA follows: TGTGCCAGTCATTCTGGGGCCAACGTCCTGACTTTC. Encoded protein: CASHSGANVLTF.

The J gene is TRBJ2-3, the V gene TRBV4-1; 7 positions match TRBD1. The germline gives CDR1 MGHRA, CDR2 YSYEKL. The CDR3 is 15 residues long. The V segment lost 1 base and the J segment 2 bases; nucleotides outside the gene matches: 3. The CDR3 DNA sequence: TGCGCCAGCAGCCAAGTCGGGACAGACACAGATACGCAGTATTTT. It encodes CASSQVGTDTDTQYF.

This rearrangement joins TRBV19 to TRBJ2-3, with 8 positions matching TRBD1. The CDR3 is made up of 15 amino acids. V was pared by 7 bases and J by 4 bases, with 10 bases of the junction left unmatched. Looked up from germline, CDR1 is LNHDA and CDR2 is SQIVND (reference sequence). CDR3: CASTASGGAADTQYF. DNA for the CDR3: TGTGCCAGTACTGCGTCAGGGGGCGCGGCAGATACGCAGTATTTT. Full variable domain (outside the CDR3, taken from reference TRBV19 and TRBJ2-3): DGGITQSPKYLFRKEGQNVTLSCEQNLNHDAMYWYRQDPGQGLRLIYYSQIVNDFQKGDIAEGYSVSREKKESFPLTVTSAQKNPTAFYLCASTASGGAADTQYFGPGTRLTVL.